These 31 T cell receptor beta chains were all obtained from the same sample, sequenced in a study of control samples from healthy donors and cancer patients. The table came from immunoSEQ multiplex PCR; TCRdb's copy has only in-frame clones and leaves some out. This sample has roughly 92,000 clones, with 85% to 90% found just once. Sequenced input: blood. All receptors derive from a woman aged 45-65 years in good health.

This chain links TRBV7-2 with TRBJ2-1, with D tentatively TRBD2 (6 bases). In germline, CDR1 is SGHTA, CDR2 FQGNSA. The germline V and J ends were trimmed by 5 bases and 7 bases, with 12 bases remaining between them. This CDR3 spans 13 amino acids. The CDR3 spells CASSPRRGNEQFF. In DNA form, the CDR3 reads TGTGCCAGCAGCCCCAGGAGGGGAAATGAGCAGTTCTTC. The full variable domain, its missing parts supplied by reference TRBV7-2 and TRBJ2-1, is GAGVSQSPSNKVTEKGKDVELRCDPISGHTALYWYRQSLGQGLEFLIYFQGNSAPDKSGLPSDRFSAERTGGSVSTLTIQRTQQEDSAVYLCASSPRRGNEQFFGPGTRLTVL.

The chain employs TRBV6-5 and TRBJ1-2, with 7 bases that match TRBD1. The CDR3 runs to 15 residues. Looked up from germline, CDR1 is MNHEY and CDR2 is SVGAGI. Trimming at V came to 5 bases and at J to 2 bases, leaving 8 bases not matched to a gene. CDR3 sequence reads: CASSPRGTANYGYTF. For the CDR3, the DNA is TGTGCCAGCAGTCCCCGGGGGACAGCGAACTATGGCTACACCTTC.

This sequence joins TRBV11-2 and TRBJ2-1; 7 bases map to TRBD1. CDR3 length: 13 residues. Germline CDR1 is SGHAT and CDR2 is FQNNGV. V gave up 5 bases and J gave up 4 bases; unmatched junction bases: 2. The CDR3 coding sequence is TGTGCCAGCAGCCGACAGGGATACAATGAGCAGTTCTTC. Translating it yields CASSRQGYNEQFF.

The CDR3 sequence is CASSLQGAARQYF. DNA of the CDR3: TGTGCCAGCAGTTTACAGGGGGCCGCTCGGCAGTACTTC. This chain links TRBV12-3 or TRBV12-4 with TRBJ2-7, with TRBD1 matching 8 bases. CDR3 length equals 13 residues. With 2 bases clipped from V and 9 bases from J, the junction kept 6 bases outside the gene matches.

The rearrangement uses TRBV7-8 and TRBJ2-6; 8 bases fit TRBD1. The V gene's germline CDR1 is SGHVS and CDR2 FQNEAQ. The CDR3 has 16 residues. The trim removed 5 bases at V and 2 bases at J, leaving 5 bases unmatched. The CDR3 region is CASSRRQGTGANVLTF. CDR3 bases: TGTGCCAGCAGCCGTCGACAGGGGACTGGGGCCAACGTCCTGACTTTC. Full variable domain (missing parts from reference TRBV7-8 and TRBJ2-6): GAGVSQSPRYKVAKRGQDVALRCDPISGHVSLFWYQQALGQGPEFLTYFQNEAQLDKSGLPSDRFFAERPEGSVSTLKIQRTQQEDSAVYLCASSRRQGTGANVLTFGAGSRLTVL.

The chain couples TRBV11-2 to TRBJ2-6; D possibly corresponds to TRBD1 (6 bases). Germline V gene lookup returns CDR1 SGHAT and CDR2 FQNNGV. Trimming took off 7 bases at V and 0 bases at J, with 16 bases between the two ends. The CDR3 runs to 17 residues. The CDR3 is CASTLRTARSGANVLTF. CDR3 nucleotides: TGTGCCAGCACCCTGCGGACAGCCCGCTCTGGGGCCAACGTCCTGACTTTC.

The CDR3 loop reads CASSTNSWGGWTDTQYF. The CDR3 DNA reads TGTGCCAGTAGTACCAACTCCTGGGGGGGTTGGACAGATACGCAGTATTTT. The chain links TRBV19 to TRBJ2-3, with 7 nucleotides matching TRBD2. This CDR3 contains 17 residues. V was pared by 4 bases and J by 3 bases, with 13 bases of the junction left unmatched. Germline CDR1 LNHDA, CDR2 SQIVND (reference sequence).

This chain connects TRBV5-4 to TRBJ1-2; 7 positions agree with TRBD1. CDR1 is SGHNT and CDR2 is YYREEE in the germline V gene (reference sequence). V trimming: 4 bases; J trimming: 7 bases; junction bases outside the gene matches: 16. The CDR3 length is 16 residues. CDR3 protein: CASSLVGRQGLGGYTF. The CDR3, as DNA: TGTGCCAGCAGCCTGGTCGGGAGACAGGGACTAGGTGGCTACACCTTC.

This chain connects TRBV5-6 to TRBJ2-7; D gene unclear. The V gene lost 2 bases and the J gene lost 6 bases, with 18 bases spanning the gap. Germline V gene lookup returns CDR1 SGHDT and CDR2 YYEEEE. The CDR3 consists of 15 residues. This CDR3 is CASSFKGLYRGEQYF. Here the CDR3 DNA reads TGTGCCAGCAGCTTCAAAGGCCTCTATCGAGGCGAGCAGTACTTC.

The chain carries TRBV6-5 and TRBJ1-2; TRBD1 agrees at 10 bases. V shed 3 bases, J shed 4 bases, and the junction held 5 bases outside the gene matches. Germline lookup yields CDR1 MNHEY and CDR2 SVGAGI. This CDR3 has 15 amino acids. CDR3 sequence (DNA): TGTGCCAGCAGTTATCGCGGACAGGGGGTCTATGGCTACACCTTC. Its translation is CASSYRGQGVYGYTF.

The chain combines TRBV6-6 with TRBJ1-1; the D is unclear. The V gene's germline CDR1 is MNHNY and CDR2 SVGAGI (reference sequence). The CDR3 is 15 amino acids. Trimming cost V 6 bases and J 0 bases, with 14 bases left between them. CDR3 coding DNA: TGTGCCAGCAGGGACCAACCCCAAATGAACACTGAAGCTTTCTTT. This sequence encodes CASRDQPQMNTEAFF.

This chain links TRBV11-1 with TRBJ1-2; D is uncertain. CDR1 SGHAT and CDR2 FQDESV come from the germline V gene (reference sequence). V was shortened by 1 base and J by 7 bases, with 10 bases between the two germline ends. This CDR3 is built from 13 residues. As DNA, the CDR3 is TGTGCCAGCAGCTTAGGTCCCTCCGGTGGCTACACCTTC. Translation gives CASSLGPSGGYTF.

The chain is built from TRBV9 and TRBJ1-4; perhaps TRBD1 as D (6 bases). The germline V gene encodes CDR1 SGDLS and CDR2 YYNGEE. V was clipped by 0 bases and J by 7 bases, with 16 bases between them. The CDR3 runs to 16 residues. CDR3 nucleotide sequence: TGTGCCAGCAGCGTAGCTACAGGCAGGGGTGGTGAAAAACTGTTTTTT. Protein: CASSVATGRGGEKLFF.

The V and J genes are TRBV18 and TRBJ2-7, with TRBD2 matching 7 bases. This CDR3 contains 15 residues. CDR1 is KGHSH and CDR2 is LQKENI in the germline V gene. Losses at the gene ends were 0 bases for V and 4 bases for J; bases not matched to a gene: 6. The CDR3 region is CASSPPGGTSYEQYF. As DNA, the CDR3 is TGTGCCAGCTCACCACCGGGAGGGACCAGTTACGAGCAGTACTTC.

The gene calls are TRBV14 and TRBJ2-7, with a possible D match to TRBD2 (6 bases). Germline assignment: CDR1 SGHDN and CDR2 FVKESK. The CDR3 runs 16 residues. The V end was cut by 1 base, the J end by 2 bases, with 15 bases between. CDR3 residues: CASSQGAGLETYEQYF. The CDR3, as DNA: TGTGCCAGCAGCCAAGGGGCGGGGCTCGAAACCTACGAGCAGTACTTC. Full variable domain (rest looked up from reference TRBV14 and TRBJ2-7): EAGVTQFPSHSVIEKGQTVTLRCDPISGHDNLYWYRRVMGKEIKFLLHFVKESKQDESGMPNNRFLAERTGGTYSTLKVQPAELEDSGVYFCASSQGAGLETYEQYFGPGTRLTVT.

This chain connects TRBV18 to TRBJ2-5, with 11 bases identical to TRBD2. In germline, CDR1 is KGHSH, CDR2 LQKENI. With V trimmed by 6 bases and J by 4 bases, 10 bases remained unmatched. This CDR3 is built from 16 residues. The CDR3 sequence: CASSQIAGGNGETQYF. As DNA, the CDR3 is TGTGCCAGCTCCCAGATAGCGGGGGGGAATGGAGAGACCCAGTACTTC.

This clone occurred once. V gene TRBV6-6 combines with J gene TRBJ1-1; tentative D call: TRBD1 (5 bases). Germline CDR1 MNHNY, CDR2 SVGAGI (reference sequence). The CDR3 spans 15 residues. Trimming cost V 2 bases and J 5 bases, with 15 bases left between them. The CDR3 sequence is CASSYRRGIGTEAFF. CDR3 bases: TGTGCCAGCAGTTACCGAAGGGGTATAGGGACTGAAGCTTTCTTT.

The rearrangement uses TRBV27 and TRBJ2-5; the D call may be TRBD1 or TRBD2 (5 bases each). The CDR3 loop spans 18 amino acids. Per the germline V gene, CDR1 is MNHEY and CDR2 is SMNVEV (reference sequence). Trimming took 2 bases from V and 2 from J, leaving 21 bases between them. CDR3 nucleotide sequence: TGTGCCAGCAGTTTAACCCCTCGGTTGAGGGGCCTACAAGAGACCCAGTACTTC. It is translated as CASSLTPRLRGLQETQYF.

The CDR3 is CASSLTGATMSEQYF. Written as DNA, the CDR3 is TGTGCCAGCAGCTTGACGGGAGCTACTATGTCCGAGCAGTACTTC. V is TRBV11-2 and J is TRBJ2-7; D possibly corresponds to TRBD2 (6 bases). CDR3 size: 15 residues. V lost 3 bases and J 6 bases, leaving 18 bases between the germline ends. Germline CDR1 is SGHAT and CDR2 is FQNNGV.

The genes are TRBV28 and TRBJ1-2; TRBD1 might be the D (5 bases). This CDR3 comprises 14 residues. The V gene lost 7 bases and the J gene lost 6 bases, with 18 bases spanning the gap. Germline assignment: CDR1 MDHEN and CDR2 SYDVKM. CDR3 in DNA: TGTGCCAGCATCACAGGAGGGGCGGCCCATGGCTACACCTTC. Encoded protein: CASITGGAAHGYTF.

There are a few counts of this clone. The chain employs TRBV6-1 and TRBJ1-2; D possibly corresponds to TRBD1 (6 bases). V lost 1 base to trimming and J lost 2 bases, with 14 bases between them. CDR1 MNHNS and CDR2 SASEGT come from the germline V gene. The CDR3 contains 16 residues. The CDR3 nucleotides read TGTGCCAGCAGTGAAGGTTGGGGGCTAGGGAACTATGGCTACACCTTC. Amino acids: CASSEGWGLGNYGYTF.

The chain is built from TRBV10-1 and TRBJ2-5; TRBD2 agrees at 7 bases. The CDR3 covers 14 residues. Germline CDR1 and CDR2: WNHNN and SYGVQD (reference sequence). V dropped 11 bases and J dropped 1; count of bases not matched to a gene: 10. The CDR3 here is CARGEASCQETQYF. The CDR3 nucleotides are TGCGCCCGGGGGGAGGCAAGCTGCCAAGAGACCCAGTACTTC.

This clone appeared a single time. The CDR3 nucleotides are TGTGCCAGCAGCTTGTCGATCGCAGGGACCTATGGCTACACCTTC. This encodes CASSLSIAGTYGYTF. The V gene is TRBV5-6, the J gene TRBJ1-2, with D tentatively TRBD1 (5 bases). CDR3 size: 15 residues. Trimming stripped 1 base from V and 4 bases from J, with 14 bases between. CDR1 SGHDT and CDR2 YYEEEE come from the germline V gene.

This CDR3 reads CASSVERATNEKLFF. CDR3 nucleotide sequence: TGTGCCAGCAGTGTGGAAAGGGCAACTAATGAAAAACTGTTTTTT. The gene calls are TRBV2 and TRBJ1-4; the D is unclear. This CDR3 region has 15 residues. With 4 bases removed from V and 0 bases from J, the gap between germline ends came to 9 bases. Germline CDR1 SNHLY, CDR2 FYNNEI.

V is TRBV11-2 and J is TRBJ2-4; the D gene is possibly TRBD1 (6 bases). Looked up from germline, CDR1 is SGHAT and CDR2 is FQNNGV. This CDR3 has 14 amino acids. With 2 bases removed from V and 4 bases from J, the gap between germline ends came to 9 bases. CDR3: CASSLTQGKNIQYF. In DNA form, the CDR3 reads TGTGCCAGCAGCTTAACCCAGGGGAAAAACATTCAGTACTTC.

The CDR3 nucleotides are TGCACCAGCAGCCGCGGGGAGCGGGGGGCCTACGAGCAGTACTTC. Its protein is CTSSRGERGAYEQYF. The chain recombines TRBV1 with TRBJ2-7; TRBD2, as called in the table, went unchecked against the DNA. TRBV1 is described as a pseudogene. CDR3 length: 15 residues.

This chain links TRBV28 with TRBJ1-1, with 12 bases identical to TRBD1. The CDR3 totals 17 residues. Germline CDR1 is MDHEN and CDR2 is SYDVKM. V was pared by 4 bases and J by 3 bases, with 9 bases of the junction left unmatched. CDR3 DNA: TGTGCCAGCAGTTCCCCCGGGACAGGGGGCTGGTACACTGAAGCTTTCTTT. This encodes CASSSPGTGGWYTEAFF.

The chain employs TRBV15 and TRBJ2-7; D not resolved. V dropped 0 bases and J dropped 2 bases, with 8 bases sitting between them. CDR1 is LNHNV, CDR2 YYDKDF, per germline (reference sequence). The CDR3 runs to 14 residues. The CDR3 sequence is CATSRDAATYEQYF. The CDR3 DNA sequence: TGTGCCACCAGCAGAGATGCAGCAACCTACGAGCAGTACTTC.

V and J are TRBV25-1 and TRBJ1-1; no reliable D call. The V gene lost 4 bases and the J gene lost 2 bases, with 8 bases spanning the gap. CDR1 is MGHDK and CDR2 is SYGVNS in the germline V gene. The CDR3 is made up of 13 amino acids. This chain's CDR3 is CASSGRHNTEAFF. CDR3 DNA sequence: TGTGCCAGCAGTGGACGCCACAACACTGAAGCTTTCTTT.

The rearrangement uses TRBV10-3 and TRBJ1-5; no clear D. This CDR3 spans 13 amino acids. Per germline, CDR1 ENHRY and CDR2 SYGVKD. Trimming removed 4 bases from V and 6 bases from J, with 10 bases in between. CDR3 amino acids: CAISGGEGQPQHF. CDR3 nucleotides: TGTGCCATCAGTGGGGGAGAGGGTCAGCCCCAGCATTTT.

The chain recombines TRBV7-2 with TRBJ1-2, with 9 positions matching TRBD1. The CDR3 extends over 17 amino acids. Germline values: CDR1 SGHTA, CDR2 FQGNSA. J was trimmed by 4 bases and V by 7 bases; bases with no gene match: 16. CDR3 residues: CASTARSGTGTLYGYTF. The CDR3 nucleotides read TGTGCCAGCACGGCCCGGTCCGGGACAGGGACCCTCTATGGCTACACCTTC.